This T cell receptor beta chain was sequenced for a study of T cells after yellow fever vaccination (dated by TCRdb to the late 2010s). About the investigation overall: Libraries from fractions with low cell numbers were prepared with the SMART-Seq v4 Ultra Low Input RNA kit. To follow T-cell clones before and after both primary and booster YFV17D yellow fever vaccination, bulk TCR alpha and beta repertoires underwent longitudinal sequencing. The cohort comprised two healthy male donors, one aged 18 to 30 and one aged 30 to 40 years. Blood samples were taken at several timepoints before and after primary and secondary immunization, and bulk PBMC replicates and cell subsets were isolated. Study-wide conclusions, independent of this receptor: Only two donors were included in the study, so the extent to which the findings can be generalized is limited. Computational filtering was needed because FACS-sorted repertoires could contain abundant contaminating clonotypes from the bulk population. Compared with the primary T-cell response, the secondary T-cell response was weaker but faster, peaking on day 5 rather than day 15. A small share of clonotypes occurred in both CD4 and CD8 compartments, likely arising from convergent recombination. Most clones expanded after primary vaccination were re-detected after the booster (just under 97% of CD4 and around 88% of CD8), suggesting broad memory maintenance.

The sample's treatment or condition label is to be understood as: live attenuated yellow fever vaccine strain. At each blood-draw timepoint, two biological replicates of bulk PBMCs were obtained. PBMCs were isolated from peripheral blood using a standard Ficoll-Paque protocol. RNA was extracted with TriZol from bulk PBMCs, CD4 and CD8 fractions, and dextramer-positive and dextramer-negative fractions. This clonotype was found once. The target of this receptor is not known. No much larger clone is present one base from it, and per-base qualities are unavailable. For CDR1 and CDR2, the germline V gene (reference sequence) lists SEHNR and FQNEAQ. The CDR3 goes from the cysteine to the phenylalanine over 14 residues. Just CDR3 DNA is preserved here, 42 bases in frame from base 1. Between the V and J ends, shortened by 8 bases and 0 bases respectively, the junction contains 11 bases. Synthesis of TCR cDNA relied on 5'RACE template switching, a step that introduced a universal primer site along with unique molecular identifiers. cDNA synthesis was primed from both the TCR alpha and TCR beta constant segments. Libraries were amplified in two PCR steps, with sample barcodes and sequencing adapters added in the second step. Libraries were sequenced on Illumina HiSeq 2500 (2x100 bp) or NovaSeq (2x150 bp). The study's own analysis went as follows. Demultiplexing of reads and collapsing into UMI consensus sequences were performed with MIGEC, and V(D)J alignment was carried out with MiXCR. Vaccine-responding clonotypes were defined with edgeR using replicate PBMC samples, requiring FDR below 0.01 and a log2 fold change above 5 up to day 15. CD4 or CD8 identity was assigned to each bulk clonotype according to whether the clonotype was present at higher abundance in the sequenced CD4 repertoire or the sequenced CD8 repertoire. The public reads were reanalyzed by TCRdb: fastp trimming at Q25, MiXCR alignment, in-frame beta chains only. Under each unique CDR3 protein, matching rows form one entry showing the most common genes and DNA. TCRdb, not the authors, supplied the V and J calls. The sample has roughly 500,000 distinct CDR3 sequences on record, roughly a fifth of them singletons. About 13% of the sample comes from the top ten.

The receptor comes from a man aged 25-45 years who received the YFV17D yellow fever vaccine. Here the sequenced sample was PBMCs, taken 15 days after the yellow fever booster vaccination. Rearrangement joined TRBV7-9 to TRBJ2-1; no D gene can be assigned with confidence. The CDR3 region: CASGPSASYNEQFF. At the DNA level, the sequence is TGTGCCAGCGGACCAAGTGCCTCCTACAATGAGCAGTTCTTC.